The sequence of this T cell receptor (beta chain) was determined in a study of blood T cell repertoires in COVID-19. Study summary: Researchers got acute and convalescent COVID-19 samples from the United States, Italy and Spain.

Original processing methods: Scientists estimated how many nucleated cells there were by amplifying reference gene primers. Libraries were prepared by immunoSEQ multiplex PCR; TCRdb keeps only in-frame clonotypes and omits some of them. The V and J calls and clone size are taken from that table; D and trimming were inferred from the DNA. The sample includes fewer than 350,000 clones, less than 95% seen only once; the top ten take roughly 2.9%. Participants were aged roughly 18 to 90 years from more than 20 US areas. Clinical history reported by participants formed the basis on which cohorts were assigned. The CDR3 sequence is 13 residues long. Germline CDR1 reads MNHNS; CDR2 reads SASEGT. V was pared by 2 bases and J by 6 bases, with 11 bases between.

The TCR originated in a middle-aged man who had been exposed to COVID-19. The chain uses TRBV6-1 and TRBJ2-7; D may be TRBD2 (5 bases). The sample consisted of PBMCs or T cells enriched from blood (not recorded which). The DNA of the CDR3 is TGTGCCAGCAGTGAATATCCCGAGGGCGAGCAGTACTTC. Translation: CASSEYPEGEQYF.